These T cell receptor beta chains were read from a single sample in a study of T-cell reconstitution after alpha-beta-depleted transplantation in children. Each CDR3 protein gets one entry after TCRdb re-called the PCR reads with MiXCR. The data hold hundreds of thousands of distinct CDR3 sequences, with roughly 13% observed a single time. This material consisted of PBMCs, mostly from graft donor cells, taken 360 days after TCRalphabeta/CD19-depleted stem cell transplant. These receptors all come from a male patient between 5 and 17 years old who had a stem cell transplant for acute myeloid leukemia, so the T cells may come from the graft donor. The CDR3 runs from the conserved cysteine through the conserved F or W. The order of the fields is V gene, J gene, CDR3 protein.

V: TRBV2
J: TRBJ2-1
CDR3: CASGSEAYNEQFF

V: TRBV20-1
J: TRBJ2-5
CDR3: CSAGRFQETQYF

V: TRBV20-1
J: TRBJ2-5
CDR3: CSASLVAGMSQETQYF

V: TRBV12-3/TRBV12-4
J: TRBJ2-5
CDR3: CASSPIPWTGEVGSETQYF

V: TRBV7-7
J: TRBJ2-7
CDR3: CASSPRLADTYEQYF

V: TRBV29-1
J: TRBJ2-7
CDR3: CSVSAFRTGGAYEQYF

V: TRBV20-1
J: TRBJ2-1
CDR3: CNPTDNEQFF

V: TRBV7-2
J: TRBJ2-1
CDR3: CASRPRPSGYNEQFF

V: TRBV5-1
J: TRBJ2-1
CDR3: CASSLAQGWAITSAGIYNEQFF

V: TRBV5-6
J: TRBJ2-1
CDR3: CASNKLDVYNEQFF

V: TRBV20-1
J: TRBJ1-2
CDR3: CSRQGMYYGYTF

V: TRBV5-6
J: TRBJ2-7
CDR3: CASSLAWDRGFYEQYF

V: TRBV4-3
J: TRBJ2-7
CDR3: CASSQGGRMDEQYF

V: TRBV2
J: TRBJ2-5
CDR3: CASIPRLVSETQYF

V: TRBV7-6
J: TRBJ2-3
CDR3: CASSLVEGEDTQYF

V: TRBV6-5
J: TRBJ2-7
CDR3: CASSYSHSGREGYEQYF

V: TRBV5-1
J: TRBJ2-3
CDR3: CASSSGLAGGPGTDTQYF

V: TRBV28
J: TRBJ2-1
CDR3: CASSPPVAGGPIYNEQFF

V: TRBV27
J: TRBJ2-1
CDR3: CASNSGLDVGEQFF

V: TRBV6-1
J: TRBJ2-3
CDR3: CASRRDRGLWGATDTQYF

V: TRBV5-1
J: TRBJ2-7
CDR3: CASSHSSGQGPYEQYF

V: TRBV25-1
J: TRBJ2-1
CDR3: CASSEGVGGPNEQFF

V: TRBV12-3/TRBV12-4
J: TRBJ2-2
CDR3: CASSLGDGQNTGELFF

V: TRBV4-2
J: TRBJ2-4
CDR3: CASSQDRWNIQYF

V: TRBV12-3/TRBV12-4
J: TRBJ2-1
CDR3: CASSLGLRGGEQFF

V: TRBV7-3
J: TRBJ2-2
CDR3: CASSLPEGGVTGELFF

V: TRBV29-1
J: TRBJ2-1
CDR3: CSVDSGRAIYEQFF

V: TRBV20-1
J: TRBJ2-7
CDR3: CSARERLVYEQYF

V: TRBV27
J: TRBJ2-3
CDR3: CASSFRLAGVLDTQYF

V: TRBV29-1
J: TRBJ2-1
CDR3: CSAQGPFSYNEQFF

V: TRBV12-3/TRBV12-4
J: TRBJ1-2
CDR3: CASSLGTAGEGYTF

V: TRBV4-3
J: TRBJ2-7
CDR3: CASSQALPYEQYF

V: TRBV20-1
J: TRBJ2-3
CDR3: CSAPRWNTQYF

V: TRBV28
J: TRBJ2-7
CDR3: CASSVDRRDSYEQYF

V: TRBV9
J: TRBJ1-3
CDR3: CASSVVHGNTIYF

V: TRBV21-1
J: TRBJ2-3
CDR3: CAPIQQCTDTQYF

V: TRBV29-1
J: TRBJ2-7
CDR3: CSVGESKGQGAYEQYF

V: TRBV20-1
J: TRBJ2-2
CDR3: CSARLAGSTGELFF

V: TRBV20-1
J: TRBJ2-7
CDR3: CSARVPRPPYEQYF

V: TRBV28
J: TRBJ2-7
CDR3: CASSWTGGIRYEQYF

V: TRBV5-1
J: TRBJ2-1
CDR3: CASSLPSGSSYNEQFF

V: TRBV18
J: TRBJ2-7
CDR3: CASSQSRLAGSYEQYF

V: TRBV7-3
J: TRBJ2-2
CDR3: CASSPPTGSPLFTGELFF

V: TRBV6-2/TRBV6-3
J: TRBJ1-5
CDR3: CASSYSGVGQPQHF

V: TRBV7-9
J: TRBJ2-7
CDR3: CASSSIWVSPYEQYF

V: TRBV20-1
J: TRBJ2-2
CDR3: CSARDFHLAGGPGELFF